This TCR beta chain derives from a study of shared clonotypes between healthy human individuals. Details on this clone: The sample has other DNA sequences that encode this CDR3 too.

TCRdb's copy holds only in-frame clones and misses some; the assay was immunoSEQ multiplex PCR. This table has fewer than 600,000 clones, around three quarters appearing once. Sequenced sample: PBMCs. The sequence came from a middle-aged woman in good health. Some clones in this sample may be carry-over from other donors' samples.

In DNA form, the CDR3 reads TGTGCCTGGAGGGCCCTTGCGGCGGACTATGGCTACACCTTC. The encoded protein is CAWRALAADYGYTF. The chain recombines TRBV30 with TRBJ1-2, with D unclear. The V end was cut by 3 bases, the J end by 3 bases, with 14 bases between. Germline V gene lookup returns CDR1 GTSNPN and CDR2 SVGIG (reference sequence). CDR3 length: 14 residues.